This entry is about one T cell receptor (beta chain). The sample is drawn from a study of identical twins. Unique molecular identifiers were present on cDNA, and template switching added a universal primer site. TCRdb reprocessed the 5' RACE reads with MiXCR, giving one entry per CDR3 protein. Among under 1 million distinct CDR3 sequences, around an eighth were seen once, and the ten largest hold about 1.5%. The germline CDR1 and CDR2 sequences are SGDLS and YYNGEE. Trimming left V 1 base short and J 5 bases short, with 9 bases between. This CDR3 is 13 amino acids long. The sample was also linked to a second study, of yellow fever vaccine responses in identical twins.

This receptor was obtained from a woman between 18 and 30 years old in good health. The chain recombines TRBV9 with TRBJ1-1; no clear D. Material for sequencing was PBMCs. As DNA, the CDR3 is TGTGCCAGCAGCGTACGGGTTGGGACTGAAGCTTTCTTT. Its translation: CASSVRVGTEAFF.